This TCR beta chain was profiled in a study of Ad26.COV2.S vaccination and SARS-CoV-2 variants (dated by TCRdb to the early 2020s). About the full investigation: Vaccine-arm donors were drawn from COV1001, a multicentre, randomized, double-blind, placebo-controlled phase I-IIa trial of Ad26.COV2.S in healthy adults. Trial participants were randomized into five groups of five: low-dose or high-dose Ad26.COV2.S given once or twice, or placebo on both occasions. Ad26.COV2.S was administered intramuscularly at a dose of 5x10^10 or 1x10^11 viral particles, either as one shot or as two shots given 56 days apart. Throughout the experiments and outcome assessment, investigators stayed blinded to trial group allocation. A total of roughly 32 samples were included in the TCR-sequenced set, comprising about 20 Ad26.COV2.S vaccine recipients, 5 placebo recipients and 8 SARS-CoV-2 convalescent individuals. The specificity and breadth of SARS-CoV-2-reactive T cell receptors after Ad26.COV2.S vaccination were assessed by TCRbeta repertoire sequencing.

The treatment or condition tag for this specimen amounts to: some 20 received Ad26.COV2.S at low or high dose, single or two shots; a few received placebo; per-sample allocation not given. Repertoires of vaccine and placebo recipients were sequenced from samples taken on day 63 after the first injection. Between 29 July and 7 August 2020, Cohort 1b enrolled some 25 adults aged 18-55 years at one site in Boston, USA. Ad26.COV2.S was a replication-incompetent adenovirus type 26 vector expressing a prefusion-stabilized SARS-CoV-2 spike protein from the original Wuhan strain. The germline V gene encodes CDR1 MNHEY and CDR2 SMNVEV (reference sequence). V and J lose 2 bases and 4 bases, and a span of 11 bases separates them. The CDR3, cysteine through phenylalanine, is 14 amino acids long. Solely the CDR3 DNA is kept, with 42 bases framed from the first base. Remarks on this clone: What antigen it recognizes has not been identified. Base qualities are not recorded, but no much larger clone differs from it by a single base.

TCRbeta CDR3 regions were sequenced with the immunoSEQ Assay. After extraction, genomic DNA underwent amplification by bias-controlled multiplex PCR, followed by high-throughput sequencing. The authors' analysis ran thus. Collapsing and filtering of sequences were performed to quantify the absolute abundance of each unique TCRbeta CDR3 region. Usable DNA was measured by amplifying reference genes present in all nucleated cells, and TCRbeta template counts were normalized to that usable DNA to estimate T cell fraction. Repertoire TCRs were annotated as SARS-CoV-2-specific when V gene, CDR3 amino acid sequence and J gene were exactly matched to a known reactive TCR set. The reference SARS-CoV-2 TCR set was derived from MIRA and filtered for enrichment in COVID-19-positive ImmuneCODE repertoires, a step that removed public or cross-reactive TCRs. Based on the MIRA antigens, annotated TCRs were further analysed at the level of specific ORF or position within ORF. Breadth was defined as annotated unique rearrangements over total unique productive rearrangements; depth was the summed frequency of those rearrangements. TCR breadth was compared between groups using two-sided Wilcoxon rank-sum tests. In TCRdb, the immuneACCESS table is reduced to in-frame sequences with V and J assigned. These tables do not hold every clone; where another copy was compared, an unresolved V gene accounts for under half, and the others remain unexplained. The V and J calls and the clone size are those of that table, but D and trimming were determined from the DNA. The sample records more than 250,000 clones, around 87% of which are singletons. Around 3% of the sample rests with the top ten.

What the authors observed across the whole study: Comparing responses between vaccine doses or regimens was not something the study was powered to do. Non-spike TCR breadth was comparable between vaccine and placebo recipients, consistent with the vaccine containing only spike. The authors noted that total T cell responses may have been underestimated by the TCR breadth and depth analyses. After vaccination, substantial breadth of spike-specific CD8+ and CD4+ T cell responses was reported. Spike-specific TCR breadth was higher in Ad26.COV2.S recipients than in placebo recipients (P = 0.0014).

This clonotype was obtained from a person between 18 and 65 years old who received the Ad26.COV2.S COVID-19 vaccine or a placebo. This material consisted of peripheral blood, taken in a trial of Ad26.COV2.S vaccine versus placebo. Recombination connected TRBV27 to TRBJ1-1; the D gene is unclear. The nucleotide sequence is TGTGCCAGCAGTTTAAATTTCGACTCCACTGAAGCTTTCTTT. Its protein product is CASSLNFDSTEAFF.